The 5 T cell receptor beta chains reported below all come from one sample, sequenced in a study of low-dose radiotherapy and immunotherapy resistance in tumors (dated by TCRdb to about 2022). Read against the paper, the sample's time point label means: before trial treatment. The run used an Illumina HiSeq 2500. First-strand cDNA was synthesized with Superscript III and a set of TRAV- and TRBV-specific primers, covering both TCRalpha and TCRbeta chains. An approximately 19-cycle PCR with Phusion amplified the TCRs, pairing a constant-region primer with the adapter that was attached to the V primers. The raw public reads went through TCRdb reprocessing: fastp at Q25, MiXCR clone calling, in-frame beta chains kept. Each CDR3 protein appears once, grouped with its most common genes and DNA. In this sample the table shows 45,000 to 75,000 distinct CDR3 sequences, under 30% of which occur a single time. Approximately 5.4% of the sample lies in the top ten.

The source material was PBMCs, sampled before treatment. The receptors derive from a male donor with prostate cancer.

This clonotype was recorded many times. J is TRBJ1-1 and V is TRBV4-1, with a possible D match to TRBD1 (6 bases). The CDR3 is 15 amino acids. Between the trimmed V and J ends, which lost 0 bases and 6 bases, there was a span of 14 bases. Germline assignment: CDR1 MGHRA and CDR2 YSYEKL. CDR3 in amino acids: CASSQDLTGGSEAFF. CDR3 DNA: TGCGCCAGCAGCCAAGATCTTACGGGGGGCTCTGAAGCTTTCTTT.

This clonotype came up many times. This chain links TRBV30 with TRBJ1-2; 8 bases line up with TRBD1. J was trimmed by 6 bases and V by 5 bases; bases with no gene match: 8. The CDR3 is made up of 13 amino acids. CDR1 is GTSNPN, CDR2 SVGIG, per germline (reference sequence). Here the CDR3 reads CAWERTGHHGYTF. CDR3 DNA sequence: TGTGCCTGGGAAAGGACAGGGCACCATGGCTACACCTTC.

By proportion, this clonotype is medium-sized. This chain connects TRBV5-4 to TRBJ2-5; 11 bases align to TRBD2. V gave up 4 bases and J gave up 1 base; unmatched junction bases: 6. The V gene's germline CDR1 is SGHNT and CDR2 YYREEE (reference sequence). This CDR3 is built from 16 residues. For the CDR3, the DNA is TGTGCCAGCAGCACAGGACTAGCGGGCCGCCAAGAGACCCAGTACTTC. It codes for CASSTGLAGRQETQYF.

This chain uses TRBV5-1 with TRBJ2-7; D remains ambiguous. Deletions cut 0 bases from V and 2 bases from J, with 12 bases between. CDR1 SGHRS and CDR2 YFSETQ come from the germline V gene. The CDR3 runs 15 residues. CDR3 residues: CASSLGRGRTYEQYF. In nucleotides, the CDR3 is TGCGCCAGCAGCTTGGGTCGCGGCAGGACCTACGAGCAGTACTTC. The complete variable domain, with remaining parts taken from reference TRBV5-1 and TRBJ2-7, reads KAGVTQTPRYLIKTRGQQVTLSCSPISGHRSVSWYQQTPGQGLQFLFEYFSETQRNKGNFPGRFSGRQFSNSRSEMNVSTLELGDSALYLCASSLGRGRTYEQYFGPGTRLTVT.

There are many counts of this clonotype. The CDR3 sequence: CAWSVGGHAFF. DNA for the CDR3: TGTGCCTGGAGTGTAGGGGGTCACGCTTTCTTT. The chain uses TRBV30 and TRBJ1-1; D perhaps matches TRBD1 (6 bases). This CDR3 contains 11 residues. From germline, CDR1 is GTSNPN and CDR2 SVGIG (reference sequence). V lost 0 bases to trimming and J lost 11 bases, with 10 bases between them.